The sequence of this TCR beta chain was determined in a study of blood T cell repertoires in COVID-19. The CDR3 is made up of 12 amino acids. Deletions cut 3 bases from V and 11 bases from J, with 14 bases between. CDR1 is SGHNT and CDR2 is YYREEE in the germline V gene (reference sequence). Profiled with immunoSEQ multiplex PCR; TCRdb holds only in-frame clones, not every one. In the table there are around 150,000 clones, around 90% of which are singletons. This TCR was sampled from a human donor with COVID-19, enrolled during active disease. The donor label of this sample is uncertain. The genes are TRBV5-4 and TRBJ1-1, with D tentatively TRBD1 (6 bases). The sequencing sample was made of peripheral blood. The DNA of the CDR3 is TGTGCCAGCAGCTCCCCGGACAGTTACGCTTTCTTT. Amino acid sequence: CASSSPDSYAFF.